The TCR beta chain under discussion was sequenced for a study of beta chain features in type 1 diabetes. CDR3 length: 15 amino acids. Germline V gives CDR1 SNHLY, CDR2 FYNNEI. V lost 3 bases and J lost 5, with 14 bases in between. Via CD45RO/CCR7/CD25/CD127/CD95/CD27, cells of the CD4+ naive, central memory, regulatory and stem cell-like memory subsets were sorted. cDNA synthesis used the whole RNA isolate, giving expressed TCRB sequences. Generated by immunoSEQ multiplex PCR, the TCRdb table keeps only in-frame clones and is missing some. The profile shows about 130,000 clones, 7% to 10% of them singletons.

The sequenced sample consisted of central memory CD4+ T cells from blood. The origin of this receptor is a man younger than 35 in good health. V usage is TRBV2 and J usage is TRBJ2-1; TRBD1 is a possible D gene (5 bases). The CDR3 coding sequence is TGTGCCAGCAGTGAGGGGCCACCCCCTAACAATGAGCAGTTCTTC. Amino acids: CASSEGPPPNNEQFF. The full variable domain, completed using reference TRBV2 and TRBJ2-1, is EPEVTQTPSHQVTQMGQEVILRCVPISNHLYFYWYRQILGQKVEFLVSFYNNEISEKSEIFDDQFSVERPDGSNFTLKIRSTKLEDSAMYFCASSEGPPPNNEQFFGPGTRLTVL.